This entry lists 5 T cell receptor beta chains sequenced from one sample in a study of T cell responses to AZD1222 COVID-19 vaccine. Assay used: immunoSEQ multiplex PCR; TCRdb lists only in-frame clones, some missing. The sample lists 200,000 or so clones, approximately 94% occurring once. The sequencing used peripheral blood, collected on day 0 of AZD1222 vaccination. The receptors come from an adult in good health.

This chain links TRBV7-3 with TRBJ1-5; unclear D gene. From germline, CDR1 is SGHTA and CDR2 FQGTGA. The CDR3 extends over 13 amino acids. Trimming pared 0 bases from V and 3 bases from J, leaving 3 bases between. The DNA of the CDR3 is TGTGCCAGCAGCTTAACACTCAATCAGCCCCAGCATTTT. The encoded protein is CASSLTLNQPQHF.

The chain employs TRBV5-1 and TRBJ2-7, with D possibly called TRBD1 or TRBD2 (5 bases each). The V and J ends lost 0 bases and 1 base respectively, with 11 bases between them. CDR1 is SGHRS and CDR2 is YFSETQ in the germline V gene. The CDR3 length is 15 residues. This CDR3 is CASSLVGAQSYEQYF. CDR3 bases: TGCGCCAGCAGCTTGGTCGGGGCGCAGTCCTACGAGCAGTACTTC.

The rearrangement joins TRBV7-2 to TRBJ1-5; no firm D call. Trimming took off 0 bases at V and 4 bases at J, with 10 bases between the two ends. Germline CDR1 reads SGHTA; CDR2 reads FQGNSA. CDR3 length equals 15 residues. The DNA for the CDR3 is TGTGCCAGCAGCTTAGCAGGGCTAAGGAATCAGCCCCAGCATTTT. This sequence encodes CASSLAGLRNQPQHF.

The chain employs TRBV5-5 and TRBJ2-7, with TRBD1 as a possible D gene (5 bases). The CDR3 loop spans 14 amino acids. V lost 4 bases, J lost 0 bases, and 11 bases lay in between. The V gene's germline CDR1 is SGHKS and CDR2 YYEKEE (reference sequence). CDR3 in amino acids: CASSGTGTSYEQYF. CDR3 coding DNA: TGTGCCAGCAGCGGTACAGGCACCTCCTACGAGCAGTACTTC.

This clone appeared a single time. V and J are TRBV24-1 and TRBJ2-1, with 9 bases lining up with TRBD1. V lost 3 bases, J lost 8 bases, and 13 bases stayed unmatched. The germline V gene encodes CDR1 KGHDR and CDR2 SFDVKD. The CDR3 is 17 amino acids. CDR3 in amino acids: CATSDPKPGQGADEQFF. The CDR3 region has the DNA TGTGCCACCAGTGATCCCAAGCCGGGACAGGGAGCCGATGAGCAGTTCTTC.